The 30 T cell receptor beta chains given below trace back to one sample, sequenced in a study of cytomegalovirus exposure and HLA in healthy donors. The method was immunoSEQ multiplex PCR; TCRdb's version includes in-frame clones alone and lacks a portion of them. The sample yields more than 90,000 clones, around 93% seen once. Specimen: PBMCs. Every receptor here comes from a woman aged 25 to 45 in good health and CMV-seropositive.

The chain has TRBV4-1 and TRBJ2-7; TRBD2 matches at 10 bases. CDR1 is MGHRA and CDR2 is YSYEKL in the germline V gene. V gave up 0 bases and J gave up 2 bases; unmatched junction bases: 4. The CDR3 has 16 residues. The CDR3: CASSQELAGPTYEQYF. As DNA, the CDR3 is TGCGCCAGCAGCCAAGAACTAGCGGGACCAACCTACGAGCAGTACTTC.

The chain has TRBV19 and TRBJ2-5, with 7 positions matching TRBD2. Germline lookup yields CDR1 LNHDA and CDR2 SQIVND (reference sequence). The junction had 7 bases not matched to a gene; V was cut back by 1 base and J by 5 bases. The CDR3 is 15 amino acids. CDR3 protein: CASSIGGRAEETQYF. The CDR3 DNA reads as TGTGCCAGTAGTATAGGAGGGAGGGCCGAGGAGACCCAGTACTTC.

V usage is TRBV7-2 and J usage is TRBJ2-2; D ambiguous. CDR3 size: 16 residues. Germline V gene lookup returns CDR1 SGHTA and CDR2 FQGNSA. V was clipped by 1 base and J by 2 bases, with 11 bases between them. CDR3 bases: TGTGCCAGCAGCTTAGTTGGCGGAACTAACACCGGGGAGCTGTTTTTT. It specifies CASSLVGGTNTGELFF.

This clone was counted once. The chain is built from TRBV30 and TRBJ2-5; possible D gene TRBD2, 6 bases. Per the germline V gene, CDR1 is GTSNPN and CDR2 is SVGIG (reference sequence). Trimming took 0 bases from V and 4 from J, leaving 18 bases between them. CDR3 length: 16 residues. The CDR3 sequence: CAWSVVRGRRAETQYF. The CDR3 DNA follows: TGTGCCTGGAGTGTAGTTCGGGGGAGGCGCGCAGAGACCCAGTACTTC.

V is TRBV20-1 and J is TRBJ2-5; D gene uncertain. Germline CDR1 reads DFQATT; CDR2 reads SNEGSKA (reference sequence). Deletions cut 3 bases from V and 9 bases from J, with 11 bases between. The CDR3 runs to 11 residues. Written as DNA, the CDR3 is TGCAGTGCTAGGAGCGATTGGGCCCAGTACTTC. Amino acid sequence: CSARSDWAQYF.

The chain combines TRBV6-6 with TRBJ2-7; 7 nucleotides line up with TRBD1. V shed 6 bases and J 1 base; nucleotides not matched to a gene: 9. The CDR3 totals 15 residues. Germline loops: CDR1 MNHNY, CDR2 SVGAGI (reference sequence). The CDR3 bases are TGTGCCAGCAGGCAACGACAGGGACAATCCTACGAGCAGTACTTC. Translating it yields CASRQRQGQSYEQYF.

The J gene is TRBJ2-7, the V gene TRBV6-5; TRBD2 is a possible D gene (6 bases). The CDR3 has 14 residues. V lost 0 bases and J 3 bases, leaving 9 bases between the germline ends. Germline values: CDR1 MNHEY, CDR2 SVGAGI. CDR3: CASSYSPGVYEQYF. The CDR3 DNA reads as TGTGCCAGCAGTTACTCGCCGGGGGTCTACGAGCAGTACTTC.

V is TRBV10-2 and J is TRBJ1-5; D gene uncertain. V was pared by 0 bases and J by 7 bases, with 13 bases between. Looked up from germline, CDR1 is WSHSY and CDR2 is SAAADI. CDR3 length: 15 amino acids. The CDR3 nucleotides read TGCGCCAGCAGTGAGTCTAATATGGGCAGGCAGCCCCAGCATTTT. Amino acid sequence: CASSESNMGRQPQHF.

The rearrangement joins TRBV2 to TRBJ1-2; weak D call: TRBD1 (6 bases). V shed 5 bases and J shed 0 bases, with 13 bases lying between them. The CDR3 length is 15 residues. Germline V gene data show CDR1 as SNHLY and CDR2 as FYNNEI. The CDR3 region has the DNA TGTGCCAGCAGTTCTCCCAGGGGCCCTAACTATGGCTACACCTTC. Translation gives CASSSPRGPNYGYTF.

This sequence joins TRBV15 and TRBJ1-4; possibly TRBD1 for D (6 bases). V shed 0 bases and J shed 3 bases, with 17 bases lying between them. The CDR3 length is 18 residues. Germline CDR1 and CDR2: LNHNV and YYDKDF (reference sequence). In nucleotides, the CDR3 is TGTGCCACCAGCAGAGATCTAGCCGGACAGACGGCTAATGAAAAACTGTTTTTT. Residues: CATSRDLAGQTANEKLFF.

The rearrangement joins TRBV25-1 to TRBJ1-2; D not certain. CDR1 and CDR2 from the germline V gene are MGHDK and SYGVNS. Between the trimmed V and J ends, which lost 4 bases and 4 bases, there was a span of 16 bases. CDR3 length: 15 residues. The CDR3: CASSGEGLKIYGYTF. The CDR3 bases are TGTGCCAGCAGTGGGGAAGGACTGAAAATCTATGGCTACACCTTC.

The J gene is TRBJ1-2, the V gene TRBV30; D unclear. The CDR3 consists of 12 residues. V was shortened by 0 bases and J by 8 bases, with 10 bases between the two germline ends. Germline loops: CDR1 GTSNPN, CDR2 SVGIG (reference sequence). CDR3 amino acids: CAWSVSVAGYTF. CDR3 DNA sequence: TGTGCCTGGAGTGTATCCGTGGCCGGCTACACCTTC.

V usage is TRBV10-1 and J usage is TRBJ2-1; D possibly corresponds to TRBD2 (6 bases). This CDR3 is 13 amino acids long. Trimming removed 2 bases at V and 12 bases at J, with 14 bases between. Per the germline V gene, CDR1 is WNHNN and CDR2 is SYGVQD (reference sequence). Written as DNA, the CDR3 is TGCGCCAGCAGTGAGAAGAGGGACTCGATGCAGTTCTTC. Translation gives CASSEKRDSMQFF.

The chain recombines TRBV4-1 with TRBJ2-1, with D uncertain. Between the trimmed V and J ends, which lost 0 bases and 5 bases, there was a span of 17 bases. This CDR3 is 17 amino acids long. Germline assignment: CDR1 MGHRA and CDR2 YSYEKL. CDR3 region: CASSQDLVRLNNNEQFF. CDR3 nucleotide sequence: TGCGCCAGCAGCCAAGATCTAGTTCGTCTAAACAACAATGAGCAGTTCTTC.

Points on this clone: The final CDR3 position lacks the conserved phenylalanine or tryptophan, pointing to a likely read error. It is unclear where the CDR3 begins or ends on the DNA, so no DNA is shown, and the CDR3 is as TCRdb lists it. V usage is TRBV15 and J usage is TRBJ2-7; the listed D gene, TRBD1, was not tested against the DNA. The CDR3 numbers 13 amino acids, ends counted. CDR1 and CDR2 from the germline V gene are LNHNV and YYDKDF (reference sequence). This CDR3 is CATSRVGGVPLYL.

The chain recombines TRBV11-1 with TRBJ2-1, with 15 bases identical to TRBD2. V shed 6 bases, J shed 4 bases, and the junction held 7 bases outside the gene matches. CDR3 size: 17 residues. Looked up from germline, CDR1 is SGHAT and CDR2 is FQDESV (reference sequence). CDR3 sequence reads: CASRGGTSGGTYNEQFF. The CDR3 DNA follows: TGTGCCAGCAGGGGTGGGACTAGCGGGGGGACTTACAATGAGCAGTTCTTC.

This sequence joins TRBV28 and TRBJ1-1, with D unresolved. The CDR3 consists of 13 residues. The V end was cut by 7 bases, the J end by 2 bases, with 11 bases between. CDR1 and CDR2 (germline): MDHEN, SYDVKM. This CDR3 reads CASKRAGNTEAFF. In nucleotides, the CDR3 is TGTGCCAGCAAGCGGGCCGGCAACACTGAAGCTTTCTTT.

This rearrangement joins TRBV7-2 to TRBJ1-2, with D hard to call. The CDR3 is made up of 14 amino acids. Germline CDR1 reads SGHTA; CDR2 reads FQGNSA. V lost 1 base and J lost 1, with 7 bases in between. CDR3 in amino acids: CASSLGARNYGYTF. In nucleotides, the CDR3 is TGTGCCAGCAGCTTAGGCGCACGTAACTATGGCTACACCTTC.

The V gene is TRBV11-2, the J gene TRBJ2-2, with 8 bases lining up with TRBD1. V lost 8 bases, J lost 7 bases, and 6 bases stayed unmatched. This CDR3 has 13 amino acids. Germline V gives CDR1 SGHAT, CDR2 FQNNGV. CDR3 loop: CASLDRVVGELFF. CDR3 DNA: TGTGCCAGCCTGGACAGGGTCGTCGGGGAGCTGTTTTTT.

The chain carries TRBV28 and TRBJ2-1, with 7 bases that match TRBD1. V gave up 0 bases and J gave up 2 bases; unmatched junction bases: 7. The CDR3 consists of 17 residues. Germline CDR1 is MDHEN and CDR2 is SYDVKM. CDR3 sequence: CASSLWLFRGPYNEQFF. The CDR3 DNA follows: TGTGCCAGCAGTTTATGGTTGTTTAGGGGGCCCTACAATGAGCAGTTCTTC.

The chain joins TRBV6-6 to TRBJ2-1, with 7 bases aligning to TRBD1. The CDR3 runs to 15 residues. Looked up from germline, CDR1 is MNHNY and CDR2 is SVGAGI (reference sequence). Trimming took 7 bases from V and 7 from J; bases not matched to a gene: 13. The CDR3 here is CASTTYGRGKNEQFF. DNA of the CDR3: TGTGCCAGCACAACCTACGGCAGGGGGAAGAATGAGCAGTTCTTC.

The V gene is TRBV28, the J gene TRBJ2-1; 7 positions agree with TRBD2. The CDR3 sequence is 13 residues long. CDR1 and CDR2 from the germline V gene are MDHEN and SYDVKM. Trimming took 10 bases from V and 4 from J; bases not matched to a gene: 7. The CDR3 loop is CANAAGRYNEQFF. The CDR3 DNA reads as TGTGCCAATGCAGCGGGGCGATACAATGAGCAGTTCTTC.

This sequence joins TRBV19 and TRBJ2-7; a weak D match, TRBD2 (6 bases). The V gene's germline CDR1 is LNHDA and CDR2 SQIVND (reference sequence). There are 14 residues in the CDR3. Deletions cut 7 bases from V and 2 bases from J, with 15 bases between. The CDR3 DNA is TGTGCCAGTAACAGTCGGGACTTCCCCTACGAGCAGTACTTC. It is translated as CASNSRDFPYEQYF.

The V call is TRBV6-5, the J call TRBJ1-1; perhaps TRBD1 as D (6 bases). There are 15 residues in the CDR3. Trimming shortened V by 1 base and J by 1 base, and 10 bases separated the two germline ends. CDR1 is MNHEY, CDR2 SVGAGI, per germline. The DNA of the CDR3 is TGTGCCAGCAGTTACTTGCGACAGGCGAACACTGAAGCTTTCTTT. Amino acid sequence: CASSYLRQANTEAFF.

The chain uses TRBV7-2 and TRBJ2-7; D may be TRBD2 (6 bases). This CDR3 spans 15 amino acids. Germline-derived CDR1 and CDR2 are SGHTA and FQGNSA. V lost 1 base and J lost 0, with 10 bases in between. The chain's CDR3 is CASSLGGTYSYEQYF. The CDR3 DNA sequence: TGTGCCAGCAGCTTAGGCGGGACCTACTCCTACGAGCAGTACTTC.

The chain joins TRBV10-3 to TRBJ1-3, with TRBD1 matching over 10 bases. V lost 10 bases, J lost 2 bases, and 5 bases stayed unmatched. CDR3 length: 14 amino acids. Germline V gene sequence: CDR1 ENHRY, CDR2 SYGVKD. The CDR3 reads CATRQGAAGNTIYF. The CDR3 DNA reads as TGTGCCACTAGACAGGGGGCTGCTGGAAACACCATATATTTT.

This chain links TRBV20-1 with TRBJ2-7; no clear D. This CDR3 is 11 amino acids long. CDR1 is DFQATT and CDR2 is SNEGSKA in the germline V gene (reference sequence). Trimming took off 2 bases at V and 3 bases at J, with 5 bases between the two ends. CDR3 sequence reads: CSARSSYEQYF. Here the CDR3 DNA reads TGCAGTGCTAGATCCAGCTACGAGCAGTACTTC.

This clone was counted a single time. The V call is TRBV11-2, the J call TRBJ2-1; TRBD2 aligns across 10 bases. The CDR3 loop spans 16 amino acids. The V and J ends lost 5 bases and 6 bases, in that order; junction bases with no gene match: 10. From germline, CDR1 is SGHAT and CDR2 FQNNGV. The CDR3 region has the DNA TGTGCCAGCAGCCACCCGGCTAGCGGGAGTCCCAATGAGCAGTTCTTC. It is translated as CASSHPASGSPNEQFF.

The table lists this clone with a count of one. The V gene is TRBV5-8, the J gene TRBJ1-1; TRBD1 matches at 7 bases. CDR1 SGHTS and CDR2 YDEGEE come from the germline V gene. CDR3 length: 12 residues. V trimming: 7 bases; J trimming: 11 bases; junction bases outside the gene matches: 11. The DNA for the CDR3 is TGTGCCAGCGCAGCGAGGGACAGAGTCGCTTTCTTT. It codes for CASAARDRVAFF.

The CDR3 loop is CASSQTGGVLYGYTF. In nucleotides, the CDR3 is TGTGCCAGTAGTCAGACAGGGGGCGTTCTCTATGGCTACACCTTC. The chain links TRBV19 to TRBJ1-2, with TRBD1 identical over 10 bases. Trimming cost V 5 bases and J 4 bases; bases outside gene matches: 7. This CDR3 contains 15 residues. CDR1 and CDR2 from the germline V gene are LNHDA and SQIVND (reference sequence).